Sequencing of this T cell receptor beta chain was carried out in a study of patients and donors after allogeneic stem cell transplantation. The table lists this clonotype with a few counts. One entry per CDR3 protein results from TCRdb running MiXCR on the RT-PCR reads. The sample records about 87,000 distinct CDR3 sequences, 5% being singletons. Looked up from germline, CDR1 is SGHNT and CDR2 is YENEEA. V dropped 2 bases and J dropped 2 bases, with 8 bases sitting between them. There are 14 residues in the CDR3. This chain uses TRBV11-3 with TRBJ2-3; a weak D match, TRBD2 (5 bases). This TCR came from a human donor who was either an allogeneic HSCT recipient or a stem cell or donor lymphocyte infusion donor (not recorded which). It is not recorded whose cells these are; they may come from a transplant donor. What was sequenced was blood, either unsorted or a sorted T cell fraction (not recorded which). CDR3 DNA sequence: TGTGCCAGCAGCTTAAGCGGAAACACAGATACGCAGTATTTT. It codes for CASSLSGNTDTQYF.